Below are 28 T cell receptor beta chains sequenced from a single sample in a study of cytomegalovirus exposure and HLA in healthy donors. Both 60 Vbeta primers and 13 Jbeta primers went into the PCR. Generated by immunoSEQ multiplex PCR, the TCRdb table keeps only in-frame clones and is missing some. Of approximately 130,000 clones listed, about 74% are singletons. The sample consisted of PBMCs. The receptors originated from a man between 25 and 39 years old in good health and CMV-seronegative.

The chain links TRBV7-9 to TRBJ2-5, with 7 bases fitting TRBD1. The better agreement between TRBJ2-7 and the DNA end casts doubt on the J call. The CDR3 is made up of 14 amino acids. Germline V gives CDR1 SEHNR, CDR2 FQNEAQ (reference sequence). The CDR3 loop is CASSSTDRANEQYF. DNA for the CDR3: TGTGCCAGCAGCTCCACTGACAGGGCTAACGAGCAGTACTTC.

This chain connects TRBV19 to TRBJ1-5; the D is unclear. Germline V gives CDR1 LNHDA, CDR2 SQIVND (reference sequence). This CDR3 is 16 amino acids long. Trimming pared 9 bases from V and 7 bases from J, leaving 25 bases between. The CDR3 sequence: CASLSVGDGLRQPQHF. The CDR3 DNA sequence: TGTGCCAGCCTTTCCGTCGGTGACGGATTGAGGCAGCCCCAGCATTTT.

This rearrangement joins TRBV5-4 to TRBJ1-2; D is undetermined. This CDR3 has 15 amino acids. V dropped 4 bases and J dropped 9 bases, with 22 bases sitting between them. CDR1 SGHNT and CDR2 YYREEE come from the germline V gene (reference sequence). CDR3 residues: CASSLATGVGSSYTF. In nucleotides, the CDR3 is TGTGCCAGCAGCCTTGCCACCGGGGTGGGTAGTAGCTACACCTTC.

The rearrangement uses TRBV4-1 and TRBJ2-5; TRBD1 is a possible D gene (5 bases). Germline loops: CDR1 MGHRA, CDR2 YSYEKL. CDR3 length equals 15 residues. V shed 1 base and J shed 2 bases, with 11 bases lying between them. CDR3 nucleotide sequence: TGCGCCAGCAGCCAAGTCGACAGTGATCAAGAGACCCAGTACTTC. Translated, it gives CASSQVDSDQETQYF.

The rearrangement uses TRBV25-1 and TRBJ1-6; TRBD1 matches at 10 bases. This CDR3 has 15 residues. Unmatched junction bases numbered 6, after V lost 6 bases and J lost 7 bases. Germline CDR1 reads MGHDK; CDR2 reads SYGVNS. CDR3: CASSYPGQGNSPLHF. The CDR3 nucleotides are TGTGCCAGCAGCTACCCGGGACAGGGGAATTCACCCCTCCACTTT.

The J gene is TRBJ2-2, the V gene TRBV9, with D perhaps TRBD1 (5 bases). The germline V gene encodes CDR1 SGDLS and CDR2 YYNGEE. The CDR3 sequence is 13 residues long. Between the trimmed V and J ends, which lost 0 bases and 6 bases, there was a span of 6 bases. CDR3 in amino acids: CASSVAGPGELFF. The CDR3 bases are TGTGCCAGCAGCGTAGCAGGGCCCGGGGAGCTGTTTTTT. Looking up the rest from reference TRBV9 and TRBJ2-2 gives the full variable domain: DSGVTQTPKHLITATGQRVTLRCSPRSGDLSVYWYQQSLDQGLQFLIQYYNGEERAKGNILERFSAQQFPDLHSELNLSSLELGDSALYFCASSVAGPGELFFGEGSRLTVL.

The V gene is TRBV6-5, the J gene TRBJ1-5; 10 bases line up with TRBD1. With V trimmed by 6 bases and J by 2 bases, 4 bases remained unmatched. In germline, CDR1 is MNHEY, CDR2 SVGAGI. This CDR3 contains 15 residues. The CDR3 loop is CASRTGGAGNQPQHF. In DNA form, the CDR3 reads TGTGCCAGCAGGACAGGGGGCGCGGGCAATCAGCCCCAGCATTTT.

This clone was seen a few times. V and J are TRBV11-3 and TRBJ1-1; D unclear. Trimming left V 3 bases short and J 4 bases short, with 12 bases between. CDR1 is SGHNT and CDR2 is YENEEA in the germline V gene. This CDR3 spans 14 amino acids. CDR3 in amino acids: CASSLRGLGTEAFF. The CDR3 DNA follows: TGTGCCAGCAGCTTGAGAGGATTGGGCACTGAAGCTTTCTTT.

This clone appeared a few times. This chain uses TRBV5-1 with TRBJ2-2; 7 bases agree with TRBD1. Trimming cost V 8 bases and J 3 bases; bases outside gene matches: 7. Germline V gene sequence: CDR1 SGHRS, CDR2 YFSETQ. This CDR3 has 14 residues. The CDR3 is CASFRQGYTGELFF. CDR3 DNA: TGCGCCAGTTTTCGACAGGGTTACACCGGGGAGCTGTTTTTT.

The chain links TRBV9 to TRBJ2-5; 10 bases are a match to TRBD2. Germline CDR1 SGDLS, CDR2 YYNGEE. Trimming at V came to 3 bases and at J to 4 bases, leaving 15 bases not matched to a gene. The CDR3 extends over 18 amino acids. CDR3 in amino acids: CASSAGDGASGSRETQYF. The CDR3 nucleotides read TGTGCCAGCAGCGCCGGCGACGGGGCTAGCGGGAGTCGAGAGACCCAGTACTTC.

The chain carries TRBV25-1 and TRBJ2-5; 8 nucleotides match TRBD2. V lost 7 bases and J lost 5; bases outside the gene matches: 9. The CDR3 is 14 residues long. Germline V CDR1 and CDR2: MGHDK, SYGVNS. The CDR3 coding sequence is TGTGCCAGCACGGGGGGGGATGTGTGGGAGACCCAGTACTTC. Amino acid sequence: CASTGGDVWETQYF.

This clone was observed once. The rearrangement links TRBV7-2 to TRBJ2-1; TRBD2 matches at 11 bases. This CDR3 comprises 16 residues. The germline V gene has CDR1 SGHTA and CDR2 FQGNSA. The trim removed 2 bases at V and 10 bases at J, leaving 10 bases unmatched. DNA of the CDR3: TGTGCCAGCAGCTTAAGTTTAGCGGGGGGGGCAGAAGAGCAGTTCTTC. Protein sequence: CASSLSLAGGAEEQFF.

This clone was observed a handful of times. The rearrangement links TRBV4-3 to TRBJ1-1, with a possible D match to TRBD1 (5 bases). Germline CDR1 and CDR2: LGHNA and YSLEER. The CDR3 spans 14 residues. V was pared by 4 bases and J by 0 bases, with 9 bases between. CDR3 in amino acids: CASSRGGVNTEAFF. DNA of the CDR3: TGCGCCAGCAGCCGGGGGGGTGTGAACACTGAAGCTTTCTTT.

The chain employs TRBV27 and TRBJ2-1; 12 bases fit TRBD2. The CDR3 is made up of 17 amino acids. V shed 3 bases, J shed 9 bases, and the junction held 12 bases outside the gene matches. Germline-derived CDR1 and CDR2 are MNHEY and SMNVEV (reference sequence). CDR3 loop: CASSLPKLAGGPGEQFF. The CDR3 nucleotides read TGTGCCAGCAGTTTGCCAAAACTAGCGGGAGGCCCTGGTGAGCAGTTCTTC.

This chain joins TRBV28 and TRBJ2-2; 7 bases match TRBD1. Germline V gives CDR1 MDHEN, CDR2 SYDVKM. Losses at the gene ends were 5 bases for V and 4 bases for J; bases not matched to a gene: 7. This CDR3 comprises 15 residues. In nucleotides, the CDR3 is TGTGCCAGCAGTCTACAGGGGTTGGTCACCGGGGAGCTGTTTTTT. Encoded protein: CASSLQGLVTGELFF.

This clone was seen a handful of times. The chain joins TRBV16 to TRBJ1-4; D perhaps matches TRBD1 (5 bases). Germline V lookup: CDR1 KGHSY, CDR2 FQNENV. The CDR3 covers 16 residues. V was pared by 4 bases and J by 5 bases, with 17 bases between. This CDR3 is CASSRYSGRRNEKLFF. CDR3 coding DNA: TGTGCCAGCAGCCGATACTCAGGGCGGCGGAATGAAAAACTGTTTTTT.

The chain employs TRBV28 and TRBJ2-5; 10 nucleotides align to TRBD2. V gave up 3 bases and J gave up 0 bases; unmatched junction bases: 10. The CDR3 loop spans 18 amino acids. The germline V gene has CDR1 MDHEN and CDR2 SYDVKM. The CDR3 bases are TGTGCCAGCAGTTTTCCTAGCGGGGGTCCCGAGTACCAAGAGACCCAGTACTTC. Its translation is CASSFPSGGPEYQETQYF. Complete variable domain (other parts from reference TRBV28 and TRBJ2-5): DVKVTQSSRYLVKRTGEKVFLECVQDMDHENMFWYRQDPGLGLRLIYFSYDVKMKEKGDIPEGYSVSREKKERFSLILESASTNQTSMYLCASSFPSGGPEYQETQYFGPGTRLLVL.

The chain has TRBV2 and TRBJ2-1, with D maybe TRBD1 (7 bases). The CDR3 runs 13 residues. Germline V gene lookup returns CDR1 SNHLY and CDR2 FYNNEI. Between the trimmed V and J ends, which lost 10 bases and 0 bases, there was a span of 10 bases. The CDR3 spells CATQGGSYNEQFF. The CDR3, as DNA: TGTGCCACCCAGGGGGGCTCCTACAATGAGCAGTTCTTC.

The V call is TRBV5-1, the J call TRBJ1-6; TRBD1 agrees at 8 bases. The J segment lost 5 bases and the V segment lost 5 bases, leaving 6 bases of the junction unmatched. This CDR3 has 15 residues. Germline values: CDR1 SGHRS, CDR2 YFSETQ. This CDR3 is CASRATGVDNSPLHF. CDR3 DNA: TGCGCCAGCAGGGCGACAGGGGTAGATAATTCACCCCTCCACTTT.

The chain joins TRBV7-6 to TRBJ2-3, with D perhaps matching TRBD2 (7 bases). Trimming shortened V by 4 bases and J by 4 bases, and 24 bases separated the two germline ends. This CDR3 is built from 18 residues. Germline V lookup: CDR1 SGHVS, CDR2 FNYEAQ. CDR3 DNA sequence: TGTGCCAGCAGCTGGGGGCTAGCGGCTTTAAGGGGGGCAGATACGCAGTATTTT. It yields the protein CASSWGLAALRGADTQYF. Filled out from reference TRBV7-6 and TRBJ2-3, the complete variable domain reads GAGVSQSPRYKVTKRGQDVALRCDPISGHVSLYWYRQALGQGPEFLTYFNYEAQQDKSGLPNDRFSAERPEGSISTLTIQRTEQRDSAMYRCASSWGLAALRGADTQYFGPGTRLTVL.

V gene TRBV10-3 combines with J gene TRBJ2-1; 8 bases line up with TRBD1. The CDR3 spans 16 residues. J lost 9 bases, V lost 3 bases, and 13 bases had no gene match. CDR1 and CDR2 from the germline V gene are ENHRY and SYGVKD. CDR3 sequence reads: CAISDDGTGLRGEQFF. The CDR3 DNA reads as TGTGCCATCAGTGATGACGGGACAGGCTTGAGGGGTGAGCAGTTCTTC.

The chain employs TRBV13 and TRBJ2-7; 7 bases are shared with TRBD1. This CDR3 is built from 16 residues. V was clipped by 4 bases and J by 3 bases; unmatched bases: 12. The germline V gene encodes CDR1 PRHDT and CDR2 FYEKMQ (reference sequence). The CDR3 loop reads CASSSTPLTGNYEQYF. The CDR3 nucleotides are TGTGCCAGCAGCTCGACCCCCCTGACAGGGAACTACGAGCAGTACTTC.

About this clone: Other nucleotide sequences in the sample specify the same CDR3. The chain carries TRBV7-9 and TRBJ1-1; 7 positions match TRBD1. The CDR3 has 14 residues. Germline assignment: CDR1 SEHNR and CDR2 FQNEAQ (reference sequence). V gave up 5 bases and J gave up 7 bases; unmatched junction bases: 10. CDR3 sequence: CASSTLGQGGEAFF. DNA of the CDR3: TGTGCCAGCAGCACCCTAGGGCAGGGGGGTGAAGCTTTCTTT.

The J gene is TRBJ2-5, the V gene TRBV15; 7 bases map to TRBD1. Germline CDR1 LNHNV, CDR2 YYDKDF (reference sequence). The CDR3 sequence is 15 residues long. The trim removed 0 bases at V and 5 bases at J, leaving 6 bases unmatched. For the CDR3, the DNA is TGTGCCACCAGCAGAGACAGGGGGTTGGGGGAGACCCAGTACTTC. Translated: CATSRDRGLGETQYF.

This chain connects TRBV7-8 to TRBJ2-7; 8 nucleotides line up with TRBD1. The length of the CDR3 is 16 residues. Trimming removed 0 bases from V and 0 bases from J; junction bases left unmatched: 4. CDR1 is SGHVS, CDR2 FQNEAQ, per germline. DNA for the CDR3: TGTGCCAGCAGCTTAGCGGAGACAGGGGCCTCCTACGAGCAGTACTTC. This translates into CASSLAETGASYEQYF.

This clone was seen only a few times. This sequence joins TRBV28 and TRBJ2-7; 9 positions agree with TRBD2. The CDR3 covers 14 residues. Germline CDR1 is MDHEN and CDR2 is SYDVKM. The J segment lost 4 bases and the V segment lost 2 bases, leaving 3 bases of the junction unmatched. This CDR3 is CASSLGGRVYEQYF. The CDR3 DNA sequence: TGTGCCAGCAGTTTAGGCGGGAGGGTTTACGAGCAGTACTTC.

This chain joins TRBV25-1 and TRBJ1-2; 7 bases are shared with TRBD1. From germline, CDR1 is MGHDK and CDR2 SYGVNS. CDR3 length: 16 amino acids. V gave up 1 base and J gave up 3 bases; unmatched junction bases: 8. CDR3 residues: CASSEFRPGGDYGYTF. CDR3 in DNA: TGTGCCAGCAGTGAATTTCGGCCAGGGGGAGACTATGGCTACACCTTC.

This clone was seen just once. The chain joins TRBV5-4 to TRBJ1-1; 8 positions agree with TRBD1. Trimming cost V 4 bases and J 1 base; bases outside gene matches: 9. CDR3 length: 16 amino acids. Germline V gene data show CDR1 as SGHNT and CDR2 as YYREEE (reference sequence). The CDR3 reads CASSPRTGTRNTEAFF. For the CDR3, the DNA is TGTGCCAGCAGCCCCCGGACAGGGACAAGGAACACTGAAGCTTTCTTT.